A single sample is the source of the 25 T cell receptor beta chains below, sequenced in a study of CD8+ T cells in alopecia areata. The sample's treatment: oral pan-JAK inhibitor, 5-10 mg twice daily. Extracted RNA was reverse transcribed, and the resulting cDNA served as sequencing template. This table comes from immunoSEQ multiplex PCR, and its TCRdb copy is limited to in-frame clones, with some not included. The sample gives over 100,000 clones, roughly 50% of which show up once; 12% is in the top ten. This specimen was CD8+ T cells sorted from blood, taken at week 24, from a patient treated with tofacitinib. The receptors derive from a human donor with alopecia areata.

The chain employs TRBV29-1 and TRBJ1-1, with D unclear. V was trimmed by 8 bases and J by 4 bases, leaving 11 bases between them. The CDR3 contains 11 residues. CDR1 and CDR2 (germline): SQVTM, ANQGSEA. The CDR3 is CSTLYGTEAFF. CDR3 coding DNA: TGCAGCACTCTTTACGGCACTGAAGCTTTCTTT.

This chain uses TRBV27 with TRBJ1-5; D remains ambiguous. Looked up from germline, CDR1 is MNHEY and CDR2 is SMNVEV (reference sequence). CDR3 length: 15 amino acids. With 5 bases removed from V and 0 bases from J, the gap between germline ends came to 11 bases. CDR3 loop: CASSPDRDSNQPQHF. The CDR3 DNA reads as TGTGCCAGCAGTCCCGACCGCGATAGCAATCAGCCCCAGCATTTT.

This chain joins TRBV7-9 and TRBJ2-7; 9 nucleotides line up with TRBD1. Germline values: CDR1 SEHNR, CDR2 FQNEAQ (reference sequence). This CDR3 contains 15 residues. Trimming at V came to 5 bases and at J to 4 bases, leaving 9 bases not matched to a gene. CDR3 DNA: TGTGCCAGCAGCGCCGGGACAGGGAGGGAGTACGAGCAGTACTTC. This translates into CASSAGTGREYEQYF.

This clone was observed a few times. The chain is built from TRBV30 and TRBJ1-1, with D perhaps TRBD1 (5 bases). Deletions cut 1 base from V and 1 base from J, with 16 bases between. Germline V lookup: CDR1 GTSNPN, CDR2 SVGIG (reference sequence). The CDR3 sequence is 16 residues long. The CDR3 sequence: CAWSGSKGHPNTEAFF. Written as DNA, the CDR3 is TGTGCCTGGAGTGGGTCGAAAGGACACCCGAACACTGAAGCTTTCTTT.

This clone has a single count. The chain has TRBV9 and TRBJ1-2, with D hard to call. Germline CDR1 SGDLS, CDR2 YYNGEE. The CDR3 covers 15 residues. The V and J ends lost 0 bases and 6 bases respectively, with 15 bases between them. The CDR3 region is CASSVGTVPFNGYTF. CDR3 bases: TGTGCCAGCAGCGTAGGGACGGTACCTTTTAATGGCTACACCTTC. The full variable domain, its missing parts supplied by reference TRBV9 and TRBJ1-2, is DSGVTQTPKHLITATGQRVTLRCSPRSGDLSVYWYQQSLDQGLQFLIQYYNGEERAKGNILERFSAQQFPDLHSELNLSSLELGDSALYFCASSVGTVPFNGYTFGSGTRLTVV.

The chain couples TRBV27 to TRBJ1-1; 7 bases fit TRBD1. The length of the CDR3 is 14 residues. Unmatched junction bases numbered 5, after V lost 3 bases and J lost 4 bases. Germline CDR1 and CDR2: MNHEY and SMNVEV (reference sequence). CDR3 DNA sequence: TGTGCCAGCAGTTTGTATTCAGGGGGCACTGAAGCTTTCTTT. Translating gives CASSLYSGGTEAFF.

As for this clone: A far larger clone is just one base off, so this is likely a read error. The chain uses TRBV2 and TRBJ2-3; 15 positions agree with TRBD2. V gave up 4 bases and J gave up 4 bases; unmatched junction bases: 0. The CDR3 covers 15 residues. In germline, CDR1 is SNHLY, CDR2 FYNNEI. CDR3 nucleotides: TGTGCCAGCAGTGGGACTAGCGGGGGGGCAGATACGCAGTATTTT. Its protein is CASSGTSGGADTQYF.

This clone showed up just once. The CDR3 bases are TGTGCCACCTCGGATGGCGGCTACGAGCAGTACTTC. It codes for CATSDGGYEQYF. The chain joins TRBV5-6 to TRBJ2-7; the D is unclear. Germline CDR1 SGHDT, CDR2 YYEEEE. The CDR3 extends over 12 amino acids. V lost 9 bases and J 3 bases, leaving 13 bases between the germline ends.

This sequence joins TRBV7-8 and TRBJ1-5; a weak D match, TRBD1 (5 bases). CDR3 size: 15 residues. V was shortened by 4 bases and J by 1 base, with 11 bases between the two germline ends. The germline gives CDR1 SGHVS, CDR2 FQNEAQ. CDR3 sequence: CASSSDRASNQPQHF. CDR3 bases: TGTGCCAGCAGCTCAGACAGAGCAAGCAATCAGCCCCAGCATTTT.

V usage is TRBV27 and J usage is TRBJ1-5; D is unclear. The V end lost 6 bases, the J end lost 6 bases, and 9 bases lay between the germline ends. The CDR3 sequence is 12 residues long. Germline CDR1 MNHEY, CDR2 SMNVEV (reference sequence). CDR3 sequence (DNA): TGTGCCAGCAGCTTTATCGCTCAGCCCCAGCATTTT. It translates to CASSFIAQPQHF.

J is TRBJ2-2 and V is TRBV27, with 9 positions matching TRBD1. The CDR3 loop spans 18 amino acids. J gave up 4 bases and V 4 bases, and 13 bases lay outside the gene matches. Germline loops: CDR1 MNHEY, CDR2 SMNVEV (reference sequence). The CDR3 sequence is CASSSTGGSGLFTGELFF. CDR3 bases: TGTGCCAGCAGTTCCACAGGGGGCAGTGGCCTATTCACCGGGGAGCTGTTTTTT.

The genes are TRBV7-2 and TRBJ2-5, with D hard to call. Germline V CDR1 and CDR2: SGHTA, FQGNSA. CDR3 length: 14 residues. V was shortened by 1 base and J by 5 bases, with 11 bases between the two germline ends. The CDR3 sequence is CASSLGGRKETQYF. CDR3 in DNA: TGTGCCAGCAGCTTAGGGGGTAGAAAGGAGACCCAGTACTTC.

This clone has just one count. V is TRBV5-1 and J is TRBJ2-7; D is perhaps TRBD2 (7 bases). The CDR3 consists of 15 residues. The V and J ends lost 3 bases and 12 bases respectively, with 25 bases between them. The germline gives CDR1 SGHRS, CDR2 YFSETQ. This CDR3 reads CASSYTGGATGSTYF. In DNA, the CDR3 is TGCGCCAGCAGCTATACGGGGGGCGCTACGGGAAGTACGTACTTC.

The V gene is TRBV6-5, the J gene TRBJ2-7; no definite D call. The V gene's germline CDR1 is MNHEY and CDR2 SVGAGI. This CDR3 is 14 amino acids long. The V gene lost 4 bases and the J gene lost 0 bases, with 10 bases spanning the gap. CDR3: CASSSRVASYEQYF. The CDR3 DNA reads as TGTGCCAGCAGTTCGCGCGTGGCCTCCTACGAGCAGTACTTC.

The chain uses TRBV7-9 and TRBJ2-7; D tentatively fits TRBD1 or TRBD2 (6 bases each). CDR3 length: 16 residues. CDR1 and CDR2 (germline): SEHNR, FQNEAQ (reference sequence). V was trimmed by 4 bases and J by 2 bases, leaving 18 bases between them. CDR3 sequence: CASSSLAGGPTYEQYF. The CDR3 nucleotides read TGTGCCAGCAGCTCTCTGGCCGGGGGCCCTACCTACGAGCAGTACTTC.

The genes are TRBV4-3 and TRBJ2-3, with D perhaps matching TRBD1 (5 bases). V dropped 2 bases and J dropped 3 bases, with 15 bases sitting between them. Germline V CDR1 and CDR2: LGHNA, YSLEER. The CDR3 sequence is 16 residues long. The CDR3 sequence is CASSQRGFVGTDTQYF. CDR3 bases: TGCGCCAGCAGCCAAAGGGGTTTTGTGGGTACAGATACGCAGTATTTT.

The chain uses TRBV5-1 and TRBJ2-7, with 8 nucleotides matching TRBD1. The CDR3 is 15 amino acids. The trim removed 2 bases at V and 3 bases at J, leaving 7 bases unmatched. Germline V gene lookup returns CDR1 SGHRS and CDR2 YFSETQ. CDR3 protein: CASSFRTGRIYEQYF. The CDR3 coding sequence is TGCGCCAGCAGCTTTAGGACAGGGAGAATCTACGAGCAGTACTTC.

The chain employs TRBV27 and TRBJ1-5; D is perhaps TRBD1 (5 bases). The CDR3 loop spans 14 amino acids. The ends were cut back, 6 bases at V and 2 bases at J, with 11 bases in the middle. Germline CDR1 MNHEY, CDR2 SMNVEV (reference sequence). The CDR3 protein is CASRAGGGNQPQHF. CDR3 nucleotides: TGTGCCAGCAGAGCGGGGGGTGGCAATCAGCCCCAGCATTTT.

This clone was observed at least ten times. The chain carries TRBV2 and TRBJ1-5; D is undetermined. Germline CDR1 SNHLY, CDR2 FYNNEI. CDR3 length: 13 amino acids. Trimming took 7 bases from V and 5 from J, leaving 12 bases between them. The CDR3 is CASNGLNDQPQHF. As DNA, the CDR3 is TGTGCCAGCAACGGCCTTAACGATCAGCCCCAGCATTTT.

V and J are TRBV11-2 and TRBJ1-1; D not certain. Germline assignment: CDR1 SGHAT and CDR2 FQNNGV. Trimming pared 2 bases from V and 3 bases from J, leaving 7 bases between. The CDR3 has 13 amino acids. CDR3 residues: CASSLTTDTEAFF. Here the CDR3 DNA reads TGTGCCAGCAGCTTAACCACGGACACTGAAGCTTTCTTT.

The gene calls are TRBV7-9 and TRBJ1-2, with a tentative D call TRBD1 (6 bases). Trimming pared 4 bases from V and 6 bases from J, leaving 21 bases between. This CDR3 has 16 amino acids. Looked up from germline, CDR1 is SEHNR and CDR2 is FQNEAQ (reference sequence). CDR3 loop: CASSSTTGGYSDGYTF. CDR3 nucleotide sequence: TGTGCCAGCAGCTCGACGACAGGTGGCTATTCCGATGGCTACACCTTC.

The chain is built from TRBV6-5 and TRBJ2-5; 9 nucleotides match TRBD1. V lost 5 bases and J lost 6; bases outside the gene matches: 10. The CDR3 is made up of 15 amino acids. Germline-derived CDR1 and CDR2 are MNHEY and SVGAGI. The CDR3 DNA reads TGTGCCAGCAGTGCACAGGGGGCTCGCGGAAAGACCCAGTACTTC. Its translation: CASSAQGARGKTQYF.

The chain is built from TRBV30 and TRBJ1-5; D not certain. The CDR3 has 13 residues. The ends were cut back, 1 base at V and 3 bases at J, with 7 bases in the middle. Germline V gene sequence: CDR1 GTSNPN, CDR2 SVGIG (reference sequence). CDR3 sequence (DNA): TGTGCCTGGAGTGAGCAGGACAATCAGCCCCAGCATTTT. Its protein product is CAWSEQDNQPQHF.

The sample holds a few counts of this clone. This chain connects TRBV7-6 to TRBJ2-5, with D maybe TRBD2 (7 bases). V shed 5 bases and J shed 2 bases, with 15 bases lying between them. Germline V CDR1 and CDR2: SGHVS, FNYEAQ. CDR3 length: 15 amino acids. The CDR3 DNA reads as TGTGCCAGCAGCCCAACAGGGAGGGGGCAAGAGACCCAGTACTTC. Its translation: CASSPTGRGQETQYF.

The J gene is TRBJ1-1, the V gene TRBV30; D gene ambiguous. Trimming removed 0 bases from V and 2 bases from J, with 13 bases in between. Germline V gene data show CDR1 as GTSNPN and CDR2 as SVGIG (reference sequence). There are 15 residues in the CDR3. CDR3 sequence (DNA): TGTGCCTGGAGTGTACAACTGGAGCAAAACACTGAAGCTTTCTTT. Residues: CAWSVQLEQNTEAFF.